The 15 T cell receptor beta chains in this list originate from one sample, sequenced in a study of technical replicates of blood from several donors. Here immunoSEQ multiplex PCR was the method, and the copy in TCRdb shows in-frame clones only, minus some. Of approximately 85,000 clones in the sample, 90% to 95% were seen once. The sample taken for sequencing was T cells isolated from PBMCs. These receptors all stem from a human donor in good health.

This chain uses TRBV11-2 with TRBJ2-2, with D possibly being TRBD1 (5 bases). CDR1 is SGHAT, CDR2 FQNNGV, per germline. Trimming left V 5 bases short and J 10 bases short, with 11 bases between. The CDR3 runs to 12 residues. The CDR3 DNA follows: TGTGCCAGCAGCGCGGTCGGACAGGAGCTGTTTTTT. It encodes CASSAVGQELFF.

The rearrangement joins TRBV10-3 to TRBJ2-7, with 7 bases identical to TRBD1. CDR1 and CDR2 from the germline V gene are ENHRY and SYGVKD. This CDR3 is 15 amino acids long. Trimming at V came to 3 bases and at J to 6 bases, leaving 11 bases not matched to a gene. The CDR3 protein is CAISELETGRFEQYF. Here the CDR3 DNA reads TGTGCCATCAGTGAATTGGAGACAGGGAGATTCGAGCAGTACTTC.

The chain recombines TRBV7-9 with TRBJ2-2, with 13 bases lining up with TRBD2. The CDR3 spans 18 residues. Trimming cost V 4 bases and J 7 bases; bases outside gene matches: 12. In germline, CDR1 is SEHNR, CDR2 FQNEAQ (reference sequence). The DNA for the CDR3 is TGTGCCAGCAGCTCCAAACCCGGGACTAGCGGGAAGGGCGGGGAGCTGTTTTTT. Translation gives CASSSKPGTSGKGGELFF.

The chain uses TRBV28 and TRBJ2-7; D gene unclear. V was clipped by 4 bases and J by 0 bases, with 4 bases between them. This CDR3 comprises 12 residues. The germline V gene has CDR1 MDHEN and CDR2 SYDVKM. Here the CDR3 DNA reads TGTGCCAGCAGTTCTAGCTCCTACGAGCAGTACTTC. Translation gives CASSSSSYEQYF.

The genes are TRBV7-9 and TRBJ1-6; 8 bases align to TRBD1. The CDR3 runs to 17 residues. From germline, CDR1 is SEHNR and CDR2 FQNEAQ (reference sequence). After removal of 5 bases from V and 3 bases from J, the junction contained 9 bases not matched to a gene. Here the CDR3 reads CASSPPGQVIYNSPLHF. The CDR3 region has the DNA TGTGCCAGCAGCCCACCGGGACAGGTTATCTATAATTCACCCCTCCACTTT.

The V call is TRBV19, the J call TRBJ1-1; D possibly corresponds to TRBD1 (5 bases). V was clipped by 3 bases and J by 4 bases, with 18 bases between them. This CDR3 has 16 residues. Germline V lookup: CDR1 LNHDA, CDR2 SQIVND (reference sequence). CDR3 bases: TGTGCCAGTAGTATTGGGTGGGGCCGGGAGGGCACTGAAGCTTTCTTT. Its translation is CASSIGWGREGTEAFF.

The chain uses TRBV29-1 and TRBJ2-1, with D tentatively TRBD2 (6 bases). The CDR3 length is 15 residues. The V and J ends lost 0 bases and 2 bases respectively, with 11 bases between them. Looked up from germline, CDR1 is SQVTM and CDR2 is ANQGSEA. CDR3: CSVEEEGKAYNEQFF. In nucleotides, the CDR3 is TGCAGCGTTGAAGAGGAGGGAAAGGCCTACAATGAGCAGTTCTTC.

The chain has TRBV2 and TRBJ1-5, with D tentatively TRBD1 (6 bases). Germline values: CDR1 SNHLY, CDR2 FYNNEI. V was cut by 3 bases and J by 5 bases, with 14 bases left in between. The CDR3 is 15 amino acids. CDR3 residues: CASSDRRGGDQPQHF. DNA of the CDR3: TGTGCCAGCAGTGACAGGCGGGGGGGCGATCAGCCCCAGCATTTT.

V gene TRBV4-2 combines with J gene TRBJ2-3; TRBD2 aligns across 10 bases. The germline V gene encodes CDR1 LGHNA and CDR2 YNFKEQ. V was clipped by 4 bases and J by 4 bases; unmatched bases: 8. There are 16 residues in the CDR3. The CDR3 bases are TGTGCCAGCAGCCTCGAGGGGACTAGCGCTCCAGATACGCAGTATTTT. It yields the protein CASSLEGTSAPDTQYF.

The gene calls are TRBV10-2 and TRBJ1-1; TRBD1 aligns across 7 bases. V trimming: 3 bases; J trimming: 5 bases; junction bases outside the gene matches: 3. From germline, CDR1 is WSHSY and CDR2 SAAADI. This CDR3 is 13 amino acids long. This CDR3 is CASSEQGRTEAFF. CDR3 nucleotides: TGCGCCAGCAGTGAACAGGGGCGGACTGAAGCTTTCTTT.

The CDR3 DNA follows: TGTGCCAGCGGGAGCGATCAGCCCCAGCATTTT. The encoded protein is CASGSDQPQHF. The chain links TRBV6-5 to TRBJ1-5; D not certain. There are 11 residues in the CDR3. Germline CDR1 and CDR2: MNHEY and SVGAGI. V dropped 8 bases and J dropped 5 bases, with 7 bases sitting between them.

V and J are TRBV7-2 and TRBJ2-1; 16 positions agree with TRBD2. Per germline, CDR1 SGHTA and CDR2 FQGNSA. CDR3 length: 15 residues. V lost 5 bases and J lost 14; bases outside the gene matches: 9. DNA for the CDR3: TGTGCCAGCAGCATACCGGGACTAGCGGGAGGGGAGAAGTTCTTC. The encoded protein is CASSIPGLAGGEKFF.

The chain uses TRBV2 and TRBJ1-5; unclear D gene. CDR1 is SNHLY, CDR2 FYNNEI, per germline. CDR3 size: 14 residues. Trimming took 2 bases from V and 6 from J, leaving 11 bases between them. The CDR3 sequence: CASSESDESQPQHF. Written as DNA, the CDR3 is TGTGCCAGCAGTGAAAGCGATGAAAGTCAGCCCCAGCATTTT.

The rearrangement joins TRBV6-1 to TRBJ1-5; a weak D match, TRBD1 (6 bases). V was clipped by 2 bases and J by 4 bases, with 6 bases between them. This CDR3 comprises 13 residues. CDR1 is MNHNS and CDR2 is SASEGT in the germline V gene. The CDR3 is CASSETGNQPQHF. The CDR3 DNA reads TGTGCCAGCAGTGAAACAGGGAATCAGCCCCAGCATTTT.

This chain links TRBV27 with TRBJ2-2; D unresolved. The CDR3 has 16 residues. Trimming cost V 6 bases and J 4 bases, with 18 bases left between them. Germline CDR1 and CDR2: MNHEY and SMNVEV (reference sequence). The CDR3 sequence is CASSPWASPSTGELFF. The CDR3 DNA reads as TGTGCCAGCAGCCCTTGGGCCTCACCGAGCACCGGGGAGCTGTTTTTT.